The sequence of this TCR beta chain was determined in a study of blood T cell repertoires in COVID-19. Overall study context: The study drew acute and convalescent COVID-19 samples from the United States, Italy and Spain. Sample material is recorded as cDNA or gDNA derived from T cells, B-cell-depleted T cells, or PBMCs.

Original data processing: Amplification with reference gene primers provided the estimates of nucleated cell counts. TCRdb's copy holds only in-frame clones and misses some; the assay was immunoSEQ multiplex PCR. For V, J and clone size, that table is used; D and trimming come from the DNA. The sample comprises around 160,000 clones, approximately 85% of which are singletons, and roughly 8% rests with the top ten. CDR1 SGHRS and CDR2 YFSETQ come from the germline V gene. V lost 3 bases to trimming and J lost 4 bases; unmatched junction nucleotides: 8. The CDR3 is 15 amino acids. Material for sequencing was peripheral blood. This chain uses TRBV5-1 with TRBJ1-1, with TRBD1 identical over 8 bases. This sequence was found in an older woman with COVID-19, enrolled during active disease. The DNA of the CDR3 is TGCGCCAGCAGCTCGTTAACAGGGGGAAGCACTGAAGCTTTCTTT. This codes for CASSSLTGGSTEAFF.